These T cell receptor beta chains were read from a single sample in a study of metastatic and nonmetastatic thyroid tumors. Via MiXCR, TCRdb re-called the PCR reads. The sample has around 15,000 clones, 15% to 18% seen once. Sample: blood. The receptors come from a female donor with papillary thyroid cancer or a benign thyroid nodule (not recorded which). Some clones in this sample may be carry-over from other donors' samples. CDR3s leave out the opening cysteine and the closing phenylalanine or tryptophan.

v_gene,len,CDR3aa
TRBV28,12,ASSGWDIKETQY
TRBV10-2,11,AITWGFTGELF
TRBV20-1,11,SAMTTAGGEQY
TRBV19,12,ASRRQLGSNEQF
TRBV10-2,10,ASRLGIGELF
TRBV27,13,ASSSGAGGGEKLF
TRBV28,13,ASSSAGGSGNTIY
TRBV20-1,12,SVRRLYLQETQY
TRBV6-1,13,ASSEGKGREETQY
TRBV6-1,10,ASSREWTEAF
TRBV27,11,ASSLTRDYGYI
TRBV2,15,ASSVEREESSYNEQF
TRBV28,13,ASSPSGGQGPKAF
TRBV12-3/TRBV12-4,14,ASSRRVSGEVNEQF
TRBV3-1,10,ASSHRDLEQY
TRBV5-1,14,ASSLAPSGSVGEQY
TRBV10-3,9,AIDSGTEAF
TRBV14,14,ASSPLLAGGLNEQF
TRBV6-5,12,ASSDSGGADTQY
TRBV18,12,ASSPGQGITEAF
TRBV7-6,14,SSSPVIAGGRETQY
TRBV28,12,ASSSQGGADTQY
TRBV10-3,12,AISEYTGDYEQY
TRBV29-1,10,SAQEGNTEAF
TRBV5-1,12,ASSARGSDNEQF
TRBV18,11,ASSPVMEGEAF
TRBV28,12,ASSLGSWLQEAF
TRBV5-4,13,ASSSYRRRGTEAS
TRBV10-3,12,AISESSGQGGYT
TRBV20-1,10,SARAGMGGYT
TRBV20-1,12,SAPRAGRTGELF
TRBV28,15,ASSLGFGTPSYNEQF
TRBV20-1,8,SAMVTEAF